This TCR beta chain was profiled in a study of brain T cells in children with intractable seizures. CDR1 DFQATT and CDR2 SNEGSKA come from the germline V gene (reference sequence). V gave up 4 bases and J gave up 5 bases, with 8 bases separating them. This CDR3 has 11 residues. Measured with immunoSEQ multiplex PCR; TCRdb has only the in-frame clones, and not every one. Counted here are about 320,000 clones, 85% to 95% occurring once; the ten biggest clones make up around 5%. Sample time point: blood from clinic visit 5 months post-surgery; TSC patient then seizure free. Only cases whose brain tissue showed the highest T cell transcript signatures were sequenced. At least one anti-epileptic drug was given before surgery.

The chain uses TRBV20-1 and TRBJ2-5; D remains ambiguous. The sequencing used peripheral blood, collected 5 to 6 months after surgery. This receptor was taken from a boy in the first two years of life with tuberous sclerosis and intractable seizures. The CDR3 nucleotides read TGCAGTGCTAAGCCTGGGGAGACCCAGTACTTC. Protein: CSAKPGETQYF.